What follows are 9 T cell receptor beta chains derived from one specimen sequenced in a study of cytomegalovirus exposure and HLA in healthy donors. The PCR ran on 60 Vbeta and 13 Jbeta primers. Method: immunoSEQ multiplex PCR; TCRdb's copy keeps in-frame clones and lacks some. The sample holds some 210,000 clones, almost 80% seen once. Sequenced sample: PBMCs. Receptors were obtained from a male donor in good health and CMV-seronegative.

CDR3 in amino acids: CASSPTGMDNEKLFF. The CDR3 DNA is TGTGCCAGCAGTCCGACAGGGATGGATAATGAAAAACTGTTTTTT. V and J are TRBV9 and TRBJ1-4, with TRBD1 matching 7 bases. The CDR3 totals 15 residues. Germline lookup yields CDR1 SGDLS and CDR2 YYNGEE. Germline trimming cut 5 bases from V and 4 bases from J; bases unmatched to any gene: 8.

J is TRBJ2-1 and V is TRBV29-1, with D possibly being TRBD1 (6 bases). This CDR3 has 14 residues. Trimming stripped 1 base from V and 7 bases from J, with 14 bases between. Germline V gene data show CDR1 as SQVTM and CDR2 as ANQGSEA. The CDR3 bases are TGCAGCGTTGAAGTCCATCACAGGGCTAATGAGCAGTTCTTC. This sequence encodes CSVEVHHRANEQFF.

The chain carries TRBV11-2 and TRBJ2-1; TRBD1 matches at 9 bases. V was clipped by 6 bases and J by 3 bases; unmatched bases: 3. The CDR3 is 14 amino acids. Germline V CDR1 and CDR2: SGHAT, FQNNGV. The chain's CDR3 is CASSPGQGYNEQFF. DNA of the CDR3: TGTGCCAGCAGTCCGGGACAGGGCTACAATGAGCAGTTCTTC.

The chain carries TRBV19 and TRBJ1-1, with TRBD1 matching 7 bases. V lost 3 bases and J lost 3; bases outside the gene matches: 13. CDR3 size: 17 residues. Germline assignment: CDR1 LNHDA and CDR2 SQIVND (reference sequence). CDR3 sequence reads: CASSIVELGRGDTEAFF. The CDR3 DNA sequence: TGTGCCAGTAGTATTGTGGAATTGGGCAGGGGGGACACTGAAGCTTTCTTT.

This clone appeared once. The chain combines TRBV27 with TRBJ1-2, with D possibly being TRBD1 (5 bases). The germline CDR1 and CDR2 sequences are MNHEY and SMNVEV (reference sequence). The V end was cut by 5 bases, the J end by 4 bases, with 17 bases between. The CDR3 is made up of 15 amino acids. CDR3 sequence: CASSHMGRALYGYTF. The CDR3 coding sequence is TGTGCCAGCAGTCATATGGGCAGGGCCCTCTATGGCTACACCTTC.

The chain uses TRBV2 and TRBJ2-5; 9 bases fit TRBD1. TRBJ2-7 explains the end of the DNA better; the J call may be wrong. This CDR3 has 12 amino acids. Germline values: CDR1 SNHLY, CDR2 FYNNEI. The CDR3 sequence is CASRDRGYEQYF. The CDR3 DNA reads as TGTGCCAGCAGGGACAGGGGCTACGAGCAGTACTTC.

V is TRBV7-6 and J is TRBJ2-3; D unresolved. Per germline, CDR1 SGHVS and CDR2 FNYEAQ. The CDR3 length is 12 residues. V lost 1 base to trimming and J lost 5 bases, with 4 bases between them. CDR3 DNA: TGTGCCAGCAGCTTAGATCAAGATACGCAGTATTTT. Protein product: CASSLDQDTQYF.

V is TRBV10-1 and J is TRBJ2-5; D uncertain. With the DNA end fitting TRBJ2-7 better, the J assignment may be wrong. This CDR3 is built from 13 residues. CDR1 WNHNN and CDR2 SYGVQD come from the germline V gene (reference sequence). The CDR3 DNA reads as TGCGCCAGCAGTGATGGGCAGTCTTACGAGCAGTACTTC. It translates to CASSDGQSYEQYF.

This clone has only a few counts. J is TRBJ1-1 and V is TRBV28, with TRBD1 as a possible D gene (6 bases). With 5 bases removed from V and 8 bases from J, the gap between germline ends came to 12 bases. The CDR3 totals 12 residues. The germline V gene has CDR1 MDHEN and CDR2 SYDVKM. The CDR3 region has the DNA TGTGCCAGCAGTGCTACAGGGACCGAAGCTTTCTTT. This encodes CASSATGTEAFF.